This record concerns one T cell receptor beta chain sequence. This record belongs to a study of blood T cell repertoires in COVID-19. Study information: Whether acute or convalescent, the COVID-19 samples came from the United States, Italy and Spain. The analysed material was cDNA or gDNA that came from T cells, B-cell-depleted T cells, or PBMCs.

Method: immunoSEQ multiplex PCR; TCRdb's copy keeps in-frame clones and lacks some. There are more than 110,000 clones in the sample; nearly 80% occur only once, and under 3% lies in the top ten. The CDR3 loop spans 11 amino acids. In germline, CDR1 is SGHNT, CDR2 YYREEE (reference sequence). The V end was cut by 7 bases, the J end by 3 bases, with 6 bases between. Across about two dozen US areas, participants ranged in age from 18 to 89 years. Recovered participants had two consecutive negative NP/OP PCR tests, healthcare professional clearance, or symptom resolution. The TCR comes from a woman between 45 and 60 years old who had recovered from COVID-19. The gene calls are TRBV5-4 and TRBJ2-3; maybe TRBD2 (5 bases). The sample taken for sequencing was PBMCs or T cells enriched from blood (not recorded which). The CDR3 protein is CASGRTDTQYF. The CDR3 DNA is TGTGCCAGCGGGAGAACAGATACGCAGTATTTT.